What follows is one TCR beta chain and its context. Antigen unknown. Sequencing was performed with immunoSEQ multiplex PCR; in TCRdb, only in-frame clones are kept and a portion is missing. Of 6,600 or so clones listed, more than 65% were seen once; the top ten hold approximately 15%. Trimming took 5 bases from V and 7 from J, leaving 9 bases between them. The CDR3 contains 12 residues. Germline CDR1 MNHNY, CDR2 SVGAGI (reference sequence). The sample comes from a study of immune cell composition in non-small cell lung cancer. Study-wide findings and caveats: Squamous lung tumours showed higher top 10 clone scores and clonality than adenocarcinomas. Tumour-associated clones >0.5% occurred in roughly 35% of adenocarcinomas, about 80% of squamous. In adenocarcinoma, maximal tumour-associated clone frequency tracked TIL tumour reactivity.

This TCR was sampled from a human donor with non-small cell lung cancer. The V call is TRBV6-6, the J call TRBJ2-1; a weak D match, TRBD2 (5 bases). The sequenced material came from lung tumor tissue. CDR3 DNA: TGTGCCAGCAGTGCACTAGGGAATGAGCAGTTCTTC. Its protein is CASSALGNEQFF.